Presented here are 27 T cell receptor beta chains from one specimen sequenced in a study of CD8+CD57+ T cells in acquired aplastic anemia. Template material for TCR beta VDJ and CDR3 profiling consisted of genomic DNA. TCRdb re-called the reads with MiXCR, one entry per CDR3 protein. This table holds around 140,000 distinct CDR3 sequences, roughly 40% found once. The sample was sorted CD4+, CD8+, or CD8+CD57+ T cells (not recorded which) from PBMCs. The receptors come from a human donor in good health, serving as a control.

This clonotype was observed once. The V call is TRBV20-1, the J call TRBJ2-5, with a tentative D call TRBD1 (6 bases). Germline-derived CDR1 and CDR2 are DFQATT and SNEGSKA (reference sequence). Between the trimmed V and J ends, which lost 2 bases and 5 bases, there was a span of 12 bases. CDR3 length: 13 amino acids. CDR3 loop: CSARTGSGETQYF. Here the CDR3 DNA reads TGCAGTGCTAGAACAGGGTCTGGGGAGACCCAGTACTTC.

This chain connects TRBV28 to TRBJ1-5; weak D call: TRBD1 (5 bases). V shed 7 bases and J shed 5 bases, with 18 bases lying between them. Germline CDR1 reads MDHEN; CDR2 reads SYDVKM. The CDR3 is 15 residues long. In DNA form, the CDR3 reads TGTGCCAGCACCCCCGTATTCGGGGGGTATCAGCCCCAGCATTTT. This encodes CASTPVFGGYQPQHF.

This clonotype appeared a single time. The chain links TRBV11-1 to TRBJ2-7; no clear D. V lost 0 bases, J lost 5 bases, and 17 bases lay in between. This CDR3 is 16 amino acids long. Germline V gene sequence: CDR1 SGHAT, CDR2 FQDESV (reference sequence). CDR3 sequence (DNA): TGTGCCAGCAGCTTAGCCCGCGTAACCCCCCAGGACGAGCAGTACTTC. Its translation: CASSLARVTPQDEQYF.

This clonotype has ten or more counts. The chain uses TRBV7-6 and TRBJ1-1; tentatively, D is TRBD1 (5 bases). This CDR3 comprises 15 residues. CDR1 SGHVS and CDR2 FNYEAQ come from the germline V gene. Deletions cut 5 bases from V and 2 bases from J, with 15 bases between. The CDR3 loop is CASSALGTINTEAFF. The DNA for the CDR3 is TGTGCCAGCAGCGCCCTCGGGACGATAAACACTGAAGCTTTCTTT.

The rearrangement links TRBV10-3 to TRBJ1-5, with 8 nucleotides matching TRBD1. The CDR3 sequence is 13 residues long. The germline V gene encodes CDR1 ENHRY and CDR2 SYGVKD. Trimming at V came to 6 bases and at J to 7 bases, leaving 5 bases not matched to a gene. The CDR3 bases are TGTGCCATCAGCTTGGACAGGGTGCAGCCCCAGCATTTT. It specifies CAISLDRVQPQHF.

The CDR3 protein is CASMAGTEAFF. DNA for the CDR3: TGTGCCAGCATGGCCGGCACTGAAGCTTTCTTT. J is TRBJ1-1 and V is TRBV6-1; D gene unclear. The V and J ends lost 7 bases and 4 bases respectively, with 7 bases between them. The CDR3 has 11 amino acids. CDR1 MNHNS and CDR2 SASEGT come from the germline V gene.

The chain uses TRBV6-1 and TRBJ1-4; no definite D call. CDR1 is MNHNS, CDR2 SASEGT, per germline. The germline V and J ends were trimmed by 7 bases and 6 bases, with 18 bases remaining between them. The CDR3 has 15 amino acids. The CDR3 DNA is TGTGCCAGCAAACCCACGGGGTTTGCTGATGAAAAACTGTTTTTT. The encoded protein is CASKPTGFADEKLFF.

In its sample, this clonotype was seen a few times. This rearrangement joins TRBV3-1 to TRBJ1-3, with no clear D. Looked up from germline, CDR1 is LGHDT and CDR2 is YNNKEL (reference sequence). Trimming removed 3 bases at V and 2 bases at J, with 14 bases between. This CDR3 has 16 residues. The CDR3 sequence: CASSHALRYTGNTIYF. The DNA for the CDR3 is TGTGCCAGCAGCCACGCTCTGAGGTATACTGGAAACACCATATATTTT. Complete variable domain (other parts from reference TRBV3-1 and TRBJ1-3): DTAVSQTPKYLVTQMGNDKSIKCEQNLGHDTMYWYKQDSKKFLKIMFSYNNKELIINETVPNRFSPKSPDKAHLNLHINSLELGDSAVYFCASSHALRYTGNTIYFGEGSWLTVV.

This clonotype was counted ten times or more. The chain combines TRBV19 with TRBJ2-6; possibly TRBD1 for D (5 bases). The CDR3 is made up of 14 amino acids. Germline loops: CDR1 LNHDA, CDR2 SQIVND (reference sequence). V lost 6 bases and J lost 4, with 10 bases in between. The CDR3: CASRGDTGANVLTF. The DNA for the CDR3 is TGTGCCAGTAGAGGGGATACCGGGGCCAACGTCCTGACTTTC.

A word on this clonotype: A much more abundant neighbour one base away suggests this may be a read error. CDR3 loop: CSVYTGTSGGAGGEQFF. CDR3 nucleotides: TGCAGTGTTTATACCGGGACTAGCGGGGGGGCAGGAGGAGAGCAGTTCTTC. The gene calls are TRBV20-1 and TRBJ2-1, with 16 bases lining up with TRBD2. The junction had 16 bases not matched to a gene; V was cut back by 7 bases and J by 10 bases. The V gene's germline CDR1 is DFQATT and CDR2 SNEGSKA (reference sequence). The CDR3 is made up of 17 amino acids.

This clonotype was counted many times. The gene calls are TRBV27 and TRBJ1-6; weak D call: TRBD1 (5 bases). The CDR3 is 15 amino acids. In germline, CDR1 is MNHEY, CDR2 SMNVEV (reference sequence). V lost 0 bases and J lost 6, with 9 bases in between. CDR3 nucleotides: TGTGCCAGCAGTTTATCATCAGGGATTAATTCACCCCTCCACTTT. Encoded protein: CASSLSSGINSPLHF.

The chain has TRBV2 and TRBJ1-1, with TRBD1 as a possible D gene (6 bases). The CDR3 contains 12 residues. Germline V gene lookup returns CDR1 SNHLY and CDR2 FYNNEI. Trimming removed 2 bases from V and 7 bases from J, with 8 bases in between. Here the CDR3 reads CASSERGVEAFF. The CDR3 bases are TGTGCCAGCAGTGAAAGGGGGGTTGAAGCTTTCTTT.

The V and J genes are TRBV29-1 and TRBJ1-1, with TRBD1 matching 8 bases. The CDR3 loop spans 13 amino acids. Germline CDR1 SQVTM, CDR2 ANQGSEA. With 6 bases clipped from V and 0 bases from J, the junction kept 3 bases outside the gene matches. CDR3 sequence reads: CSVDRELNTEAFF. The CDR3 nucleotides are TGCAGCGTGGACAGGGAATTGAACACTGAAGCTTTCTTT.

The chain joins TRBV5-6 to TRBJ2-3, with 7 bases aligning to TRBD1. The CDR3 has 15 amino acids. Germline V gene lookup returns CDR1 SGHDT and CDR2 YYEEEE. Trimming at V came to 1 base and at J to 3 bases, leaving 5 bases not matched to a gene. This CDR3 is CASSLTTGRTDTQYF. CDR3 DNA: TGTGCCAGCAGCTTGACGACAGGGAGAACAGATACGCAGTATTTT.

This clonotype was recorded many times. The chain is built from TRBV2 and TRBJ1-1; D gene uncertain. Germline values: CDR1 SNHLY, CDR2 FYNNEI. With 4 bases removed from V and 3 bases from J, the gap between germline ends came to 9 bases. This CDR3 spans 13 amino acids. The CDR3 region is CASSGEGYTEAFF. The CDR3 nucleotides read TGTGCCAGCAGTGGGGAGGGTTACACTGAAGCTTTCTTT.

This clonotype was found a few times. Without the conserved terminal phenylalanine or tryptophan, this CDR3 likely stems from a read error. V gene TRBV14 combines with J gene TRBJ2-3; no firm D call. The CDR3 extends over 18 amino acids. Germline CDR1 reads SGHDN; CDR2 reads FVKESK. Trimming cost V 4 bases and J 1 base, with 21 bases left between them. The CDR3 nucleotides are TGTGCCAGCAGCCTTCTCCGTTCTAGGCCTGATGGCACAGATACGCAGTATTCT. Its protein product is CASSLLRSRPDGTDTQYS.

This clonotype was seen repeatedly, ten times or more. The chain links TRBV7-9 to TRBJ2-7, with 10 bases fitting TRBD1. Per germline, CDR1 SEHNR and CDR2 FQNEAQ (reference sequence). The CDR3 length is 14 residues. J gave up 7 bases and V 0 bases, and 3 bases lay outside the gene matches. The CDR3 protein is CASSLAGQGKEQYF. The DNA of the CDR3 is TGTGCCAGCAGCTTAGCGGGACAGGGGAAGGAGCAGTACTTC. Variable domain in full (rest from reference TRBV7-9 and TRBJ2-7): DTGVSQNPRHKITKRGQNVTFRCDPISEHNRLYWYRQTLGQGPEFLTYFQNEAQLEKSRLLSDRFSAERPKGSFSTLEIQRTEQGDSAMYLCASSLAGQGKEQYFGPGTRLTVT.

As to this clonotype: A single base separates this from a much larger clone, so it may be a read error. The chain has TRBV19 and TRBJ1-4; D not resolved. The CDR3 extends over 14 amino acids. CDR1 is LNHDA and CDR2 is SQIVND in the germline V gene (reference sequence). CDR3 loop: CASSFGQHNEELFF. CDR3 nucleotides: TGTGCCAGCAGTTTCGGGCAGCATAATGAAGAACTGTTTTTT.

This clonotype was counted ten times or more. The genes are TRBV19 and TRBJ1-6; D is perhaps TRBD1 (6 bases). V dropped 7 bases and J dropped 5 bases, with 21 bases sitting between them. This CDR3 has 17 residues. Looked up from germline, CDR1 is LNHDA and CDR2 is SQIVND (reference sequence). The CDR3 loop reads CASTMDPRGVDNSPLHF. The CDR3 DNA is TGTGCCAGTACCATGGATCCCAGGGGCGTCGATAATTCACCCCTCCACTTT. Variable domain in full (rest from reference TRBV19 and TRBJ1-6): DGGITQSPKYLFRKEGQNVTLSCEQNLNHDAMYWYRQDPGQGLRLIYYSQIVNDFQKGDIAEGYSVSREKKESFPLTVTSAQKNPTAFYLCASTMDPRGVDNSPLHFGNGTRLTVT.

Remarks on this clonotype: Possible read error: a much larger clone is one base away. This chain joins TRBV2 and TRBJ1-2; maybe TRBD1 (5 bases). This CDR3 spans 15 amino acids. The V gene's germline CDR1 is SNHLY and CDR2 FYNNEI. V dropped 6 bases and J dropped 4 bases, with 18 bases sitting between them. The CDR3 nucleotides are TGTGCCAGCAGCCCCTCGGGGACGGTTAGCTATGGCTACACCTTC. This codes for CASSPSGTVSYGYTF.

This clonotype was detected ten times or more. V usage is TRBV5-1 and J usage is TRBJ1-1; weak D call: TRBD1 (6 bases). The CDR3 runs 15 residues. Deletions cut 0 bases from V and 1 base from J, with 10 bases between. Germline V CDR1 and CDR2: SGHRS, YFSETQ. CDR3 in DNA: TGCGCCAGCAGCTTGGCGACGACAGGGAACACTGAAGCTTTCTTT. Translating gives CASSLATTGNTEAFF.

The chain employs TRBV27 and TRBJ1-2, with D unresolved. The V and J ends lost 10 bases and 4 bases respectively, with 22 bases between them. This CDR3 has 15 residues. Germline-derived CDR1 and CDR2 are MNHEY and SMNVEV (reference sequence). This chain's CDR3 is CATTSKRDPLYGYTF. The CDR3 coding sequence is TGTGCCACCACTTCGAAAAGGGATCCCCTCTATGGCTACACCTTC.

The sample holds many counts of this clonotype. This rearrangement joins TRBV6-1 to TRBJ2-7; 9 bases fit TRBD1. Germline trimming cut 6 bases from V and 1 base from J; bases unmatched to any gene: 7. The CDR3 consists of 15 residues. In germline, CDR1 is MNHNS, CDR2 SASEGT. The CDR3 DNA is TGTGCCAGCAGCTCGGGACAGGGATCATCCTACGAGCAGTACTTC. It yields the protein CASSSGQGSSYEQYF.

In the case of this clonotype: Sequence at one end of the junction differs from germline and may be a read error. The chain combines TRBV7-9 with TRBJ2-7, with D maybe TRBD1 (6 bases). Germline CDR1 and CDR2: SEHNR and FQNEAQ (reference sequence). The CDR3 length is 14 residues. The CDR3 loop is CAGSHGTRIYEQYF. In DNA form, the CDR3 reads TGTGCCGGCAGCCACGGGACACGGATCTACGAGCAGTACTTC. Full variable domain (remainder filled in from reference TRBV7-9 and TRBJ2-7): DTGVSQNPRHKITKRGQNVTFRCDPISEHNRLYWYRQTLGQGPEFLTYFQNEAQLEKSRLLSDRFSAERPKGSFSTLEIQRTEQGDSAMYLCAGSHGTRIYEQYFGPGTRLTVT.

The chain combines TRBV7-8 with TRBJ2-7; 8 positions match TRBD1. J gave up 2 bases and V 8 bases, and 5 bases lay outside the gene matches. The CDR3 contains 13 residues. CDR1 and CDR2 from the germline V gene are SGHVS and FQNEAQ. CDR3 protein: CASGRQGPYEQYF. In nucleotides, the CDR3 is TGTGCCAGCGGTAGACAGGGGCCCTACGAGCAGTACTTC.

The V gene is TRBV7-9, the J gene TRBJ1-2, with D uncertain. The CDR3 consists of 13 residues. CDR1 is SEHNR and CDR2 is FQNEAQ in the germline V gene (reference sequence). The V and J ends lost 0 bases and 4 bases respectively, with 6 bases between them. CDR3 nucleotide sequence: TGTGCCAGCAGCTTAGCGAAGCCCTATGGCTACACCTTC. This encodes CASSLAKPYGYTF.

V is TRBV25-1 and J is TRBJ1-4, with D uncertain. CDR3 size: 15 residues. Germline loops: CDR1 MGHDK, CDR2 SYGVNS. V was trimmed by 4 bases and J by 6 bases, leaving 15 bases between them. The CDR3 sequence is CASSGFRTDYEKLFF. The CDR3 nucleotides read TGTGCCAGCAGTGGCTTTCGGACGGATTATGAAAAACTGTTTTTT.